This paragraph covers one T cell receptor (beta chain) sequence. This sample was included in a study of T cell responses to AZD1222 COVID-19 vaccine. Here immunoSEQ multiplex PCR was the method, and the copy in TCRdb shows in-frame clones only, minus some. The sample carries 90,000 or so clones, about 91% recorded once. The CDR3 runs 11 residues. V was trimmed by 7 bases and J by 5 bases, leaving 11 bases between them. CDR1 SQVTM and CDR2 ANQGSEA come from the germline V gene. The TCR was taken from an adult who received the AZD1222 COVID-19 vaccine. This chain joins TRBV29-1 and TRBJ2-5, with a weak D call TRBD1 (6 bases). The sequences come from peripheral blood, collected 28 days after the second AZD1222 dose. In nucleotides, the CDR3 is TGCAGCGGCCAGGGGAGCGAGACCCAGTACTTC. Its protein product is CSGQGSETQYF.